This TCR beta chain stems from a study of neoadjuvant nivolumab and ipilimumab in lung cancer. Germline V lookup: CDR1 ENHRY, CDR2 SYGVKD. The V and J ends lost 6 bases and 6 bases, in that order; junction bases with no gene match: 8. The CDR3 extends over 13 amino acids. Method: immunoSEQ multiplex PCR; TCRdb's copy keeps in-frame clones and lacks some. The sample carries over 10,000 clones, more than 90% recorded once. The chain is built from TRBV10-3 and TRBJ2-7; 7 bases match TRBD1. The origin of this receptor is an adult with non-small cell lung cancer. The sequencing here drew on peripheral blood, taken after neoadjuvant nivolumab, alone or with ipilimumab, at or shortly before surgery. The CDR3 DNA reads TGTGCCATCAGGGCCGGGACAGACGGCGAGCAGTACTTC. Encoded protein: CAIRAGTDGEQYF.